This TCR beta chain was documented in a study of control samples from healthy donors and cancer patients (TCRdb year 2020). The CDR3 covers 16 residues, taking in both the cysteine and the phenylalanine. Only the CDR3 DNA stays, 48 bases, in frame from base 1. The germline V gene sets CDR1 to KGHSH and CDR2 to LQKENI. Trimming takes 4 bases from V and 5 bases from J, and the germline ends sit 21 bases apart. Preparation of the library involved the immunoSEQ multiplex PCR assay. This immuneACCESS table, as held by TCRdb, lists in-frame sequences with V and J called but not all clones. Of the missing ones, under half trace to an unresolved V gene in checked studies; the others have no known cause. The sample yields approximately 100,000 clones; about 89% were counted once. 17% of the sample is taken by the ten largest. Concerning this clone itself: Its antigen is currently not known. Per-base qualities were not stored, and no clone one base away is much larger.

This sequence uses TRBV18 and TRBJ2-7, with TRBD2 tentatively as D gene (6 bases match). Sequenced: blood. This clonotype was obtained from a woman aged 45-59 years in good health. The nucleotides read TGTGCCAGCTCACTCAACCCGGGACCGGAGGGACACGAGCAGTACTTC. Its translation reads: CASSLNPGPEGHEQYF.